This T cell receptor beta chain was identified in a study of blood T cells in healthy people across ages. Germline-derived CDR1 and CDR2 are SGDLS and YYNGEE. The CDR3 runs to 12 residues. V dropped 3 bases and J dropped 6 bases, with 10 bases sitting between them. For the second PCR, which ran for 7 to 11 cycles, a sample-barcoded 5' primer and a J-beta primer mix were used. Each CDR3 protein gets one entry after TCRdb re-called the 5' RACE reads with MiXCR. The sample has approximately 1.5 million distinct CDR3 sequences, 30% to 35% seen once; the top ten hold around 11%. The sample holds a few counts of this clonotype.

Sequencing was performed on blood. The genes are TRBV9 and TRBJ2-7; possibly TRBD1 or TRBD2 for D (5 bases each). The receptor comes from a young woman in good health. The CDR3 coding sequence is TGTGCCAGCAGCGGGTATGGGGGCGAGCAGTACTTC. Encoded protein: CASSGYGGEQYF.